Listed below are T cell receptor beta chains from one sample, sequenced in a study of graft-versus-host responses after intestinal transplantation. Antigen specificity for these receptors is unknown. Some clones are missing from TCRdb's copy, which holds only in-frame ones; the method was immunoSEQ multiplex PCR. The table lists approximately 90,000 clones, about 88% of them singletons. The specimen was unstimulated CD4+ T cells sorted from spleen or lymph node cells, collected before transplant. The receptors were gathered from a human donor who was the organ donor for an intestinal transplant. Each CDR3 is given with its conserved first and last residue.

J	V	CDR3
TRBJ2-3	TRBV7-2	CASSSIDRGDLDTQYF
TRBJ2-5	TRBV5-4	CASSLAQLGQETQYF
TRBJ2-7	TRBV11-2	CASRRTGVHEQYF
TRBJ2-3	TRBV25-1	CASSESRRYTDTQYF
TRBJ1-4	TRBV6-1	CASSEMGGEKLFF
TRBJ1-5	TRBV18	CASSAETRGNQPQHF
TRBJ2-5	TRBV11-2	CASSLDPSSWETQYF
TRBJ1-6	TRBV15	CATSRDMQGASPLHF
TRBJ2-1	TRBV30	CAWGDTHNEQFF
TRBJ1-1	TRBV5-6	CASSLATGGGGTEAFF
TRBJ2-7	TRBV14	CASSVTAYEQYF
TRBJ2-3	TRBV5-1	CASSGLAGALTDTQYF
TRBJ2-7	TRBV6-5	CASSRQRGSYEQYF
TRBJ2-3	TRBV7-9	CASSFVSSTDTQYF
TRBJ2-7	TRBV6-1	CASSELGRTEGEYF
TRBJ2-3	TRBV9	CASSRDNPTDTQYF
TRBJ2-3	TRBV27	CASRTWGTSGTDTQYF
TRBJ2-5	TRBV18	CASSPAAGGETQYF
TRBJ2-3	TRBV7-2	CASSFQYPDTQYF
NA	TRBV27	CASSRGGGLASYEQYF
TRBJ2-3	TRBV19	CASSTGLAGSTDTQYF
TRBJ2-7	TRBV27	CASSSRQGRYEQYF
TRBJ2-2	TRBV4-1	CASSQRGDSGETGELFF
TRBJ1-2	TRBV6-6	CASSPLPRVGYTF
TRBJ1-2	TRBV6-6	CASHVRGFGYTF
TRBJ2-7	TRBV9	CASSVAASAGSYEQYF
TRBJ1-1	TRBV19	CASSIDPRGNTEAFF
TRBJ2-5	TRBV15	CATSRASGGAETQYF
TRBJ2-7	TRBV11-2	CASSLYGGRTDEQYF
TRBJ1-3	TRBV19	CASSIQGNTIYF
TRBJ2-7	TRBV7-9	CASSLRGPYEQYF
TRBJ1-3	TRBV28	CASSRRSSGNTIYF
TRBJ2-1	TRBV30	CAQGGGDVTYNEQFF
TRBJ2-1	TRBV28	CASSFPSRGSGLQFF
TRBJ2-1	TRBV6-5	CASSYYRSASYNEQFF
TRBJ1-5	TRBV28	CASSLFPTGSYQPQHF
TRBJ1-2	TRBV27	CASAGTGLRGYTF
TRBJ2-1	TRBV28	CASKTSGEGLNEQFF
TRBJ2-1	TRBV7-9	CASSFGFRGEQFF
TRBJ2-5	TRBV9	CASSVAVTGGGETQYF
TRBJ2-5	TRBV5-4	CASSLLGRGQETQYF
TRBJ2-1	TRBV7-9	CASSLISGALNEQFF
TRBJ2-2	TRBV11-3	CASSFSGITGELFF
TRBJ2-3	TRBV11-1	CASSLLVGTQYF
TRBJ2-5	TRBV11-3	CASKGEGKTQYF